The rows below give T cell receptor beta chains drawn from one sample of a study of CD8+CD57+ T cells in acquired aplastic anemia. A single record per CDR3 protein comes from TCRdb applying MiXCR to the reads. This table has more than 200,000 distinct CDR3 sequences, about half appearing once. Sequences were obtained from sorted CD4+, CD8+, or CD8+CD57+ T cells (not recorded which) from PBMCs. These receptors were collected from a human donor with aplastic anemia. Both conserved end residues are part of each CDR3. The order of the fields is J gene, V gene, CDR3 protein.

j_call: TRBJ2-5
v_call: TRBV20-1
cdr3_aa: CSARDGGGQETQYF

j_call: TRBJ1-1
v_call: TRBV7-8
cdr3_aa: CASSPEEVAAFF

j_call: TRBJ2-1
v_call: TRBV15
cdr3_aa: CATSRDTYNEQFF

j_call: TRBJ1-5
v_call: TRBV10-3
cdr3_aa: CAISESRNEAQPQHF

j_call: TRBJ1-1
v_call: TRBV19
cdr3_aa: CASSIDTGANTEAFF

j_call: TRBJ2-3
v_call: TRBV5-1
cdr3_aa: CASSLGGLAGGSPTDTQYF

j_call: TRBJ2-5
v_call: TRBV5-1
cdr3_aa: CASHPGSSGGRETQYF

j_call: TRBJ1-4
v_call: TRBV7-3
cdr3_aa: CASSQDRAAATNEKLFF

j_call: TRBJ1-6
v_call: TRBV7-9
cdr3_aa: CASSPVAYNSPLHF

j_call: TRBJ2-5
v_call: TRBV5-4
cdr3_aa: CASSTGLEETQYF

j_call: TRBJ2-5
v_call: TRBV20-1
cdr3_aa: CSVSGGAVETQYF

j_call: TRBJ1-2
v_call: TRBV6-1
cdr3_aa: CASRSQGVSYGYTF